This T cell receptor (beta chain) was retrieved from a study of shared clonotypes between healthy human individuals. Germline V CDR1 and CDR2: SNHLY, FYNNEI. CDR3 length: 14 amino acids. V lost 8 bases and J 5 bases, leaving 18 bases between the germline ends. Findings of the study overall: It was the non-shared clonotypes that had lower generation probabilities than clonotypes shared by all four donors. Larger richness was generally estimated for naive than memory subsets. Depth of sequencing was expected to influence donor clonotype sharing. In a handful of donors, approximately 5% of naive CD4 clonotypes appeared in common.

Note on this clone: Its target is not known.

Here immunoSEQ multiplex PCR was the method, and the copy in TCRdb shows in-frame clones only, minus some. This table has about 1 million clones, under 80% appearing once. The receptor comes from a man aged 18-30 years in good health. The chain links TRBV2 to TRBJ2-5; TRBD2 is a possible D gene (6 bases). Source material: memory CD4+ T cells sorted from blood. Subset indicated: CD45RA-negative fraction. Here the CDR3 reads CASGRDGGSETQYF. The DNA of the CDR3 is TGTGCCAGCGGCCGGGACGGAGGGTCGGAGACCCAGTACTTC.